Shown below are 4 T cell receptor beta chains from a single sample sequenced in a study of blood T cell repertoires in COVID-19. The protocol was immunoSEQ multiplex PCR, while the TCRdb copy is restricted to in-frame clones and leaves out a portion. The sample has some 430,000 clones, 80% to 95% seen once. What was sequenced was PBMCs or T cells enriched from blood (not recorded which). Receptor source: a man aged 18 to 35 who had recovered from COVID-19.

J is TRBJ2-2 and V is TRBV3-1 (or the pseudogene TRBV3-2); maybe TRBD1 (6 bases). Germline values: CDR1 LGHDT, CDR2 YNNKEL (reference sequence). This CDR3 is 15 amino acids long. The V end lost 3 bases, the J end lost 5 bases, and 13 bases lay between the germline ends. CDR3 sequence reads: CASSQIRGGTGELFF. In DNA, the CDR3 is TGTGCCAGCAGCCAGATCAGGGGTGGAACCGGGGAGCTGTTTTTT.

The V gene is TRBV24-1, the J gene TRBJ2-1, with D maybe TRBD1 (6 bases). V lost 4 bases, J lost 9 bases, and 15 bases lay in between. The germline CDR1 and CDR2 sequences are KGHDR and SFDVKD. The CDR3 sequence is 14 residues long. The chain's CDR3 is CATSDPKQGGEQFF. The CDR3 nucleotides are TGTGCCACCAGTGACCCCAAACAGGGCGGTGAGCAGTTCTTC.

This chain joins TRBV7-2 and TRBJ1-4; D perhaps matches TRBD1 (5 bases). CDR3 length: 15 residues. Trimming shortened V by 6 bases and J by 0 bases, and 11 bases separated the two germline ends. In germline, CDR1 is SGHTA, CDR2 FQGNSA. CDR3 in amino acids: CASRPDRATNEKLFF. For the CDR3, the DNA is TGTGCCAGCAGACCTGACAGAGCAACTAATGAAAAACTGTTTTTT. Complete variable domain (other parts from reference TRBV7-2 and TRBJ1-4): GAGVSQSPSNKVTEKGKDVELRCDPISGHTALYWYRQSLGQGLEFLIYFQGNSAPDKSGLPSDRFSAERTGGSVSTLTIQRTQQEDSAVYLCASRPDRATNEKLFFGSGTQLSVL.

This rearrangement joins TRBV30 to TRBJ2-2; TRBD2 matches at 10 bases. Per the germline V gene, CDR1 is GTSNPN and CDR2 is SVGIG (reference sequence). The CDR3 length is 17 residues. With V trimmed by 1 base and J by 3 bases, 8 bases remained unmatched. The CDR3 DNA follows: TGTGCCTGGAGTGCGGTTAGCGGGAGGACCTACACCGGGGAGCTGTTTTTT. It codes for CAWSAVSGRTYTGELFF.